What follows is one T cell receptor (beta chain) and its context. Its target is not known. This sample stems from a study of cytomegalovirus exposure and HLA in healthy donors. As for the study in general: The 120 or so validation repertoires were reported in a later analysis to have been generated on the same platform as the roughly 700 first-cohort repertoires. Study-level findings and limits: In vitro checks showed that a few CMV-associated chains really do target CMV antigens. TCR clusters originating in the first cohort tended to co-occur in the 120 validation repertoires, according to a later analysis.

V gave up 7 bases and J gave up 4 bases, with 16 bases separating them. The CDR3 contains 14 residues. Per germline, CDR1 LNHDA and CDR2 SQIVND (reference sequence). Data came from immunoSEQ multiplex PCR; TCRdb stores just in-frame clones and leaves some out. The sample records roughly 140,000 clones, 80% to 90% being singletons. The donors were part of the roughly 130-subject validation cohort, which stood apart from the roughly 670-subject first cohort. The source is a woman aged 18-29 years in good health and CMV-seropositive. The specimen sequenced was PBMCs. V usage is TRBV19 and J usage is TRBJ1-2; D possibly corresponds to TRBD1 (6 bases). Here the CDR3 reads CASTPGGGGYGYTF. CDR3 in DNA: TGTGCCAGTACCCCGGGGGGGGGCGGCTATGGCTACACCTTC.